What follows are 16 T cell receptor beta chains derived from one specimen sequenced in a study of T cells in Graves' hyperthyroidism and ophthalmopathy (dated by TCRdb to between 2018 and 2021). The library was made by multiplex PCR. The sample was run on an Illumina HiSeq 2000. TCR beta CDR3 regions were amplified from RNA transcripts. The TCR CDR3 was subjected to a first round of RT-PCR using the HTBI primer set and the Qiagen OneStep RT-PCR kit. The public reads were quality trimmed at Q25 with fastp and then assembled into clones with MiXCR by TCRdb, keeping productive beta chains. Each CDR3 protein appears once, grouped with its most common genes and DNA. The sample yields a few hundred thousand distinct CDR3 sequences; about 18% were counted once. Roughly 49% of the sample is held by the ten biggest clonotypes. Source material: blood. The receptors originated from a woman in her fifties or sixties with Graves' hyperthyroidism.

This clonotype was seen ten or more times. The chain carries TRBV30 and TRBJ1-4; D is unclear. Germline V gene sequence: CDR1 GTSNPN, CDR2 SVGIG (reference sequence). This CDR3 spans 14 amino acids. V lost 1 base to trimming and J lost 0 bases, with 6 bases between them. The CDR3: CAWSGPTTNEKLFF. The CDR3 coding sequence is TGTGCCTGGAGTGGGCCCACAACTAATGAAAAACTGTTTTTT. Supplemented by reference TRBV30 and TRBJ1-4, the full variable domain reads SQTIHQWPATLVQPVGSPLSLECTVEGTSNPNLYWYRQAAGRGLQLLFYSVGIGQISSEVPQNLSASRPQDRQFILSSKKLLLSDSGFYLCAWSGPTTNEKLFFGSGTQLSVL.

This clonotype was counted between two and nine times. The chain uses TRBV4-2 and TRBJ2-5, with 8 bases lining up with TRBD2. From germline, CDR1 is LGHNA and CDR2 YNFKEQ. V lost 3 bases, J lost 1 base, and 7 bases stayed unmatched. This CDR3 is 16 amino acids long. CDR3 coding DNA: TGTGCCAGCAGCCAGGGTAGCGGGACTACCCAAGAGACCCAGTACTTC. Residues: CASSQGSGTTQETQYF.

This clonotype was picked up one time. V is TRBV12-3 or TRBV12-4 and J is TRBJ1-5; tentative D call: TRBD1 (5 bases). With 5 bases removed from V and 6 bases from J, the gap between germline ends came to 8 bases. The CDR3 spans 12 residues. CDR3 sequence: CASSNQGQPQHF. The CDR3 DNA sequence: TGTGCCAGCAGTAACCAGGGTCAGCCCCAGCATTTT.

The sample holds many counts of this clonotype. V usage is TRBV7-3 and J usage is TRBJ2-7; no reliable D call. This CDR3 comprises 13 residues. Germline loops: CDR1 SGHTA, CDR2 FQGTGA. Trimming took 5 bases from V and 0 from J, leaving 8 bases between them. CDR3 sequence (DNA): TGTGCCAGCAGCAGGGCAGGCTCCTACGAGCAGTACTTC. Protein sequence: CASSRAGSYEQYF.

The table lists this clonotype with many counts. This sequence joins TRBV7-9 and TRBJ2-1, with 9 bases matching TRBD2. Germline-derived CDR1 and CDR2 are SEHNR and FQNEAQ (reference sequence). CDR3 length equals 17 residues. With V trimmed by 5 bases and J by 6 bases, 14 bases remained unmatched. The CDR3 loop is CASSPPGAGGPSNEQFF. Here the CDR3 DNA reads TGTGCCAGCAGCCCCCCGGGGGCGGGAGGGCCTAGCAATGAGCAGTTCTTC.

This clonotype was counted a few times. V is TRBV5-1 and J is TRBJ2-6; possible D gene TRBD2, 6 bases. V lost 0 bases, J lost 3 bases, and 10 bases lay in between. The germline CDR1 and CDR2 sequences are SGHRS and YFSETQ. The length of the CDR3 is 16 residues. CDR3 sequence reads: CASSLEGGSGANVLTF. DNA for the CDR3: TGCGCCAGCAGCTTGGAGGGAGGTAGTGGGGCCAACGTCCTGACTTTC.

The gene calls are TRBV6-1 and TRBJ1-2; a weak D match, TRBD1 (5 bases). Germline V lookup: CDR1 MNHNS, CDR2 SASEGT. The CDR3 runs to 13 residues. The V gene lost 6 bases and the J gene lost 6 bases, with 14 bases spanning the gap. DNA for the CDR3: TGTGCCAGCAGAAGGGGAGATTCGGATGGCTACACCTTC. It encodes CASRRGDSDGYTF.

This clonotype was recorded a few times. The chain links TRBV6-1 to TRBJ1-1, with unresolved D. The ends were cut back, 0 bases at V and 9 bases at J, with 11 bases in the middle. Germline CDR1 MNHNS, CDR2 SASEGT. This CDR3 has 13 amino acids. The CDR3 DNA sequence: TGTGCCAGCAGTGAAGCGGGAATAAAAAAAGCTTTCTTT. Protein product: CASSEAGIKKAFF.

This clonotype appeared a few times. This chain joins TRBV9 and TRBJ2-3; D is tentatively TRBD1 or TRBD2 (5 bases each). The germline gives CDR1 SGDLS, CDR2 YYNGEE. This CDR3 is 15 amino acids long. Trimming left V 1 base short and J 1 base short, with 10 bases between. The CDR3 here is CASSVYVGGTDTQYF. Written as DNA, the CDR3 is TGTGCCAGCAGCGTATATGTGGGGGGCACAGATACGCAGTATTTT.

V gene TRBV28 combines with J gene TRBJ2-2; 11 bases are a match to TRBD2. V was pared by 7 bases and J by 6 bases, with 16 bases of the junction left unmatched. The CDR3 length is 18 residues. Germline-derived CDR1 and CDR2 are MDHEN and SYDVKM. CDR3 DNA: TGTGCCAGCACCCCGTTGGTAGCGGGAGGGTATTCGGCCGGGGAGCTGTTTTTT. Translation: CASTPLVAGGYSAGELFF.

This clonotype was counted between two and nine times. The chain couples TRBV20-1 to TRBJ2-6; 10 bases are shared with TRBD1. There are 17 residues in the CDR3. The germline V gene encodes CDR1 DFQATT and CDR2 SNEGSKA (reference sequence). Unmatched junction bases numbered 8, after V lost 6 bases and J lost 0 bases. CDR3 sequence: CSAPRDRGSSGANVLTF. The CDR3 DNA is TGCAGTGCGCCCCGGGACAGGGGTTCCTCTGGGGCCAACGTCCTGACTTTC.

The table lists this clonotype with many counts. CDR3 nucleotide sequence: TGTGCCAGCTCACCAACATCACAGGGGGGGAACACTGAAGCTTTCTTT. Translated: CASSPTSQGGNTEAFF. The rearrangement joins TRBV18 to TRBJ1-1, with 8 bases that match TRBD1. CDR1 KGHSH and CDR2 LQKENI come from the germline V gene. Unmatched junction bases numbered 6, after V lost 2 bases and J lost 1 base. This CDR3 is 16 amino acids long.

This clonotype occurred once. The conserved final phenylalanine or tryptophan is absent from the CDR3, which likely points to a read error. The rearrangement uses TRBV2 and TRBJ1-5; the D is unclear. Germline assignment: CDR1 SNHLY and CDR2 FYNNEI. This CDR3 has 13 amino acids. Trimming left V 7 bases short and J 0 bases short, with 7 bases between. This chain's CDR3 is CASTDYSNQPQHY. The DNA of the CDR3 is TGTGCCAGCACGGACTATAGCAATCAGCCCCAGCATTAT.

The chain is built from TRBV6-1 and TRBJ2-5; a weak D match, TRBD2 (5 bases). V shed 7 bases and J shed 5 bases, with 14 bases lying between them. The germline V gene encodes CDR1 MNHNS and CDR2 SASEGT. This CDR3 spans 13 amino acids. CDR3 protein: CASTPGVRETQYF. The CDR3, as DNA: TGTGCCAGCACCCCCGGGGTGAGGGAGACCCAGTACTTC.

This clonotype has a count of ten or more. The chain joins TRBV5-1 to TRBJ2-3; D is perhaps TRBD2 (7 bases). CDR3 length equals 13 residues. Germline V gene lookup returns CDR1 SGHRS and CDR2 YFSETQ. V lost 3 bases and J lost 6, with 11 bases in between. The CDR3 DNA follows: TGCGCCAGCAGCTGGGGGGGCGAGGATACGCAGTATTTT. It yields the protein CASSWGGEDTQYF. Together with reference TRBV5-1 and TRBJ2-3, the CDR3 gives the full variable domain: KAGVTQTPRYLIKTRGQQVTLSCSPISGHRSVSWYQQTPGQGLQFLFEYFSETQRNKGNFPGRFSGRQFSNSRSEMNVSTLELGDSALYLCASSWGGEDTQYFGPGTRLTVL.

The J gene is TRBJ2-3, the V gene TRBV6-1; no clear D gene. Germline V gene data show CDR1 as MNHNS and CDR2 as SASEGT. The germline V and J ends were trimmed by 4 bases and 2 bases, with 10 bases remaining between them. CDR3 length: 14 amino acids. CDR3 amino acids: CASSGPPPTDTQYF. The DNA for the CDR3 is TGTGCCAGCAGTGGCCCCCCCCCCACAGATACGCAGTATTTT.